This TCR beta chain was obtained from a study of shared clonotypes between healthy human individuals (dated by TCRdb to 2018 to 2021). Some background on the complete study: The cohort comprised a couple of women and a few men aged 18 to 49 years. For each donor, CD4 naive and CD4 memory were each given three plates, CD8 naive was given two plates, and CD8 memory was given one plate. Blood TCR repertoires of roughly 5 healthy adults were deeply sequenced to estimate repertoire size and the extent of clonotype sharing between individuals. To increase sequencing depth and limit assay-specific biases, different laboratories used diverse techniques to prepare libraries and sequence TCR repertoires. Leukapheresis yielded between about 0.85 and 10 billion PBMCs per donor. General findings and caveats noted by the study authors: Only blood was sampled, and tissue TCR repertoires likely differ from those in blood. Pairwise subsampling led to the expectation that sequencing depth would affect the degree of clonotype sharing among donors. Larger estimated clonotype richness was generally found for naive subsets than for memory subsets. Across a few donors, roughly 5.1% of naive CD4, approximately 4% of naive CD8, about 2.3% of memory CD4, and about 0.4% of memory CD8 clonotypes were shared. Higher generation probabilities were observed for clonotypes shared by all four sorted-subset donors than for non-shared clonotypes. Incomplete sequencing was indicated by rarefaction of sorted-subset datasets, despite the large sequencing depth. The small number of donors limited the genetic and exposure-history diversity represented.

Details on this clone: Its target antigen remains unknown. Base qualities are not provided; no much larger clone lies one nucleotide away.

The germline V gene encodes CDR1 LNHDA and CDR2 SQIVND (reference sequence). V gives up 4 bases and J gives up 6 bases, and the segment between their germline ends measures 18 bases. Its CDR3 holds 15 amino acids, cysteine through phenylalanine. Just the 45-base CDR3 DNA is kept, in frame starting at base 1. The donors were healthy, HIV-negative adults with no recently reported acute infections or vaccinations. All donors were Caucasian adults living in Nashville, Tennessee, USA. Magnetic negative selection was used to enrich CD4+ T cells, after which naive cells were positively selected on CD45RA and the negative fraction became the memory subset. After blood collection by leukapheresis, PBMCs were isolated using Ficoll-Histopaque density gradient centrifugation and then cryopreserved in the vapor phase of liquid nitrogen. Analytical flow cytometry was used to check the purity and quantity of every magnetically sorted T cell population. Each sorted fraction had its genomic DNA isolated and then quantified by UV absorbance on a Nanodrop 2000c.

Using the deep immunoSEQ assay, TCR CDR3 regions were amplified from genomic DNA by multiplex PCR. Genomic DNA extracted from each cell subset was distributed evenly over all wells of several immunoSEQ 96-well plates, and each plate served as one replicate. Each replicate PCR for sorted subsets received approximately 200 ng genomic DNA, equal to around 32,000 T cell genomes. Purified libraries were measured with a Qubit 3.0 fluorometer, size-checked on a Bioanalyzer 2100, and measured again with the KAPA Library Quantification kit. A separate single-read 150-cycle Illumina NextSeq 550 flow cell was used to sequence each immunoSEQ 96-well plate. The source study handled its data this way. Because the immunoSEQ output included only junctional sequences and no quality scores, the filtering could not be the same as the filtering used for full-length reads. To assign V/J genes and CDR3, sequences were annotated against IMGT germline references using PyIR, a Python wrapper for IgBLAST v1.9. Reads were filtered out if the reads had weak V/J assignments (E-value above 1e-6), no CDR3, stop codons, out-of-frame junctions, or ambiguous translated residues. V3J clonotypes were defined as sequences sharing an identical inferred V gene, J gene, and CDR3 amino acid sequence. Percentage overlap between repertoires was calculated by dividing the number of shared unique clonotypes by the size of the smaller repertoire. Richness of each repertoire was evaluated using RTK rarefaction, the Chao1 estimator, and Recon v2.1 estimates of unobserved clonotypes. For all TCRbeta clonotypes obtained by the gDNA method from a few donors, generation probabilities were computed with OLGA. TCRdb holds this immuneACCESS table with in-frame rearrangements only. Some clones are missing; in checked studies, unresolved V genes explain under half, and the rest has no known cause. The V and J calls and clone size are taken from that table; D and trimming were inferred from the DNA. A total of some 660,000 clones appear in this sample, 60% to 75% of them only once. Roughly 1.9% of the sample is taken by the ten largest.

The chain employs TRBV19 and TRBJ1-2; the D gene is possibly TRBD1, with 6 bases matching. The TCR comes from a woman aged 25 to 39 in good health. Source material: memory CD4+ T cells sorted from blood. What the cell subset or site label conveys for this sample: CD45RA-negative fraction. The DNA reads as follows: TGTGCCAGTAGTAAACATCCCCGGGACACCAATGGCTACACCTTC. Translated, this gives CASSKHPRDTNGYTF.